The entry that follows covers one T cell receptor (beta chain) sequence. The count of this clone is one. There is no known antigen for this receptor. Base qualities are missing; no much larger clone stands one base away. This entry belongs to a study of cytomegalovirus exposure and HLA in healthy donors (dated by TCRdb to 2017 to 2019). Looking at the study overall: An earlier analysis of approximately 640 of the donors reported about 250 Gb of sequence data and roughly 110 million unique TCR beta sequences from 150 million to 200 million T cells. Approximately 300 gigabases of sequencing data and approximately 92 million unique TCR sequences made up an early release that covered approximately 700 HLA-typed donors. Among the roughly 380 genotyped donors, approximately 82% belonged to the genetic ancestry cluster associated with self-reported Caucasian donors. The aim of the study was to test whether cataloging public T cell receptors could identify signatures of past pathogen exposure. The study profiled the T cell repertoires of 666 subjects by immunosequencing and related them to cytomegalovirus serostatus. In addition to the first cohort of roughly 670 subjects, a separate validation cohort of approximately 120 different subjects was used. The study combined high-throughput TCR immunosequencing, statistical association of individual TCRs with disease status, and machine learning to predict cytomegalovirus infection status. In a later analysis, previously published TCR beta repertoires from hundreds of donors were re-analyzed and high-resolution HLA genotyping was added so that TCR occurrence patterns could be studied. Rather than drawing on any new phenotypic data, the later analysis identified candidate immune exposures from TCR beta sequences and the way those sequences occurred across donors. An earlier analysis of some 500 of the donors used high-throughput TCR beta sequencing to judge whether each TCR beta V gene segment behaved as functional or pseudogenic. Donor age, sex, ethnicity and CMV serostatus were collected together with the repertoire data. A later genetic analysis used genome-wide SNP genotypes for about 55% of the 666 donors, treating that subset as a discovery cohort. Every repertoire in the discovery cohort had been generated on one and the same sequencing platform. HLA typing included class I and class II loci at four-digit resolution. Typing coverage differed by locus: A, B, C, DRB1 and DQB1 were typed in about 629-640 donors, DQA1 in about 550, DPA1 in some 570, and DPB1 in just under 490. Because of strong linkage in the cohort, a few DR-DQ haplotypes were treated as single units for association and clustering. Across 398 genotyped donors of the cohort, an average of roughly 230,000 unique TCR beta nucleotide sequences per donor were sequenced, and roughly 18% of those sequences were non-productive.

The protocol used for the library was the immunoSEQ multiplex PCR assay. For the multiplex PCR, a mixture combining 60 forward primers for TCR Vbeta segments and 13 reverse primers for TCR Jbeta segments was used. The CDR3 region of rearranged TCR beta genes was amplified from genomic DNA with a multiplex PCR assay. Amplified TCR beta libraries were sequenced as 87-base-pair reads on the Illumina HiSeq System. Under the source paper's analysis protocol: A later analysis counted approximately 84 million unique TCR beta chains across the 550 to 800 repertoires, and around 9.9 million of these chains were shared by at least two donors. To remove PCR and sequencing errors, raw reads were error-corrected and collapsed into unique sequences using a nearest-neighbor algorithm that merged closely related sequences. CDR3 sequences were aligned to IMGT reference sequences to assign V, D and J gene segments. For a sequence to be retained, a match of at least six nucleotides was required to both a V gene segment and a J gene segment. A rearrangement counted as productive if the CDR3 had no stop codons and remained in frame with V and J, and every other rearrangement counted as non-productive. CDR3 was defined according to IMGT convention as the region running from the second conserved V-encoded cysteine to the conserved J-encoded phenylalanine. Sequences without an unambiguous match to a single V gene segment were excluded from the earlier analysis of 450 to 750 of the donors. In an earlier analysis of roughly 500 of the donors, V segments were called functional above 56.7% productive rearrangements and were called segregating when the between-donor standard deviation exceeded 5%. To diagnose cytomegalovirus status from the catalog of TCR beta chain sequences, a statistical classification framework was built. V and J gene assignment, in a later analysis, came from comparing TCR nucleotide sequences with IMGT/GENE-DB human TR gene sequences. The TCRdist pipeline was used in a later analysis to assign CDR3 sequences and most-parsimonious VDJ recombination scenarios. In a later analysis, each TCR beta chain was defined by its CDR3 amino acid sequence together with its V-gene family, and reads lacking a unique V-gene family were excluded. A later analysis removed roughly 590 highly shared, low-generation-probability nucleotide sequences to deal with suspected cross-contamination and a sequencing artifact. In a later analysis, a clonal expansion index for each public chain was calculated from normalized within-repertoire ranks of inferred template counts. In a later analysis, generation probabilities were computed with a VDJ recombination model fitted to out-of-frame rearrangements, and the resulting probabilities were checked against IGoR. Hypergeometric tests were used in a later analysis to score TCR-TCR, TCR-HLA and TCR-CMV co-occurrence, with a repertoire-size bias correction applied to the TCR pairs. To estimate false discovery rates, a later analysis permuted the HLA or CMV assignments 20 times. In a later analysis, co-occurring TCRs were grouped with DBSCAN, and TCRdist sequence similarity was added when clustering was performed within HLA-allele-positive subsets. For co-occurrence clustering, repertoires with fewer than 30,000 or more than 120,000 public chains were excluded, along with five or six repertoires with anomalous nucleotide sharing. Entries here come from immuneACCESS through TCRdb and include only in-frame sequences with V and J called. Some clones fail to appear in such tables; in the studies checked, an unresolved V gene covers under half of the shortfall, and the cause of the remainder is unknown. V, J and clone size are taken as reported in that table, and D and trimming were inferred from the DNA itself. The sample table records some 200,000 clones; 79% of these occur just once. The ten largest clones take up less than 2% of the sample.

Points the paper makes about the study in general: Compared with the roughly 700-donor mean, donors in an Asian-associated ancestry cluster had fewer N-insertions in productive TCRs, according to a later genetic analysis. The cohort was sequenced for TCR beta chains only, and without alpha or paired-chain data the features that could be detected were limited. Immune exposure information for the cohort was limited to CMV serostatus. Because counts were too low, around 18 rarely observed V segments, including chromosome 9 orphons, were left out of the earlier analysis of 587 of the donors. A later analysis associated about 17,000 TCR beta sequences with specific HLA alleles at a false discovery rate of 0.05. The study gave a list of 150 to 200 TCR beta chains associated with cytomegalovirus. When HLA alleles, especially DR and DQ, strongly co-occurred, attributing TCR associations to individual alleles was difficult. A further reported finding was that TCR beta sequences accurately predicted the HLA-A and HLA-B alleles for most subjects in the first cohort. Some IMGT-functional V segments, including TRBV6-2 and TRBV6-3, could not be told apart with the 87-base-pair reads, so those segments were excluded. In vitro tests confirmed that a few of the cytomegalovirus-associated TCR beta chains recognize cytomegalovirus antigens. According to a later analysis, parvovirus B19, influenza, CMV and Epstein-Barr virus appeared linked to several top co-occurrence clusters. It was suggested by the authors that the approach could potentially be generalized to other disease states and immunological phenotypes. Correlated functional status among segregating V segments might reflect linkage disequilibrium, but an unknown experimental factor could not be ruled out. In an earlier analysis of 587 of the donors, most TCR beta V segments appeared in productive rearrangements about 90% or about 30% of the time, broadly matching IMGT annotations. In a later genetic analysis, a missense DCLRE1C variant was associated with V-gene and J-gene trimming of TCR beta chains, and the association was replicated in an independent cohort. A cluster of highly shared sequence variants was judged likely to represent a technical artifact of the sequencing pipeline. In a later analysis, the rate of TCR association differed among HLA loci, with DRB1 alleles having the most associated TCRs and HLA-C alleles having the fewest. In a later analysis, HLA-associated TCR beta chains showed more clonal expansion and lower generation probabilities than non-associated chains that were equally common. According to a later analysis, most CMV-associated TCR beta chains appeared to be HLA-restricted, and the HLA associations seemed to be driven largely by CMV exposure. While some public TCRs were present in many individuals, most TCR sequences turned up only very rarely across donors. Because HLA typing was unavailable for some donors at each locus, only the typed subset was used in association tests. The presence/absence analyses assumed that sequencing depth was roughly uniform across donors, and that assumption may not be true. In both the original and validation cohorts, the classifier was reported to diagnose cytomegalovirus status with high specificity and sensitivity.

Taken from cysteine to phenylalanine, the CDR3 has 17 residues. Of the read, only the CDR3 DNA is kept; its 51 bases are in frame from base 1. CDR1 is given as GTSNPN and CDR2 as SVGIG, both from the germline V gene (reference sequence). V lost 1 base and J lost 0 bases; the stretch between them is 16 bases long. In total, around 600 healthy bone marrow donors made up the cohort. At the time of sampling, all cohort members were nominally healthy, though unrecorded immune exposures were likely present. The donor was CMV seropositive and was included in the group of approximately 310 seropositive cohort members. A peripheral blood sample was collected from each donor, and TCR beta sequencing was performed on peripheral blood mononuclear cells. Genomic DNA was extracted from the blood cell samples with the Qiagen DNeasy Blood Extraction Kit.

The origin of this receptor is a girl aged 5 to 17 in good health and CMV-seropositive. This receptor chain uses TRBV30 and TRBJ2-1; the D gene is possibly TRBD2, with 5 bases matching. The specimen sequenced was PBMCs. CDR3 protein: CAWSAGFGRGSYNEQFF. The DNA sequence is as follows: TGTGCCTGGAGTGCAGGCTTCGGACGGGGCTCCTACAATGAGCAGTTCTTC.